The rows below give T cell receptor beta chains drawn from one sample of a study of T-cell reconstitution after alpha-beta-depleted transplantation in children. TCRdb re-called the PCR reads with MiXCR, one entry per CDR3 protein. The data contain 700,000 to 950,000 distinct CDR3 sequences, 15% to 20% of them singletons. Sequenced material: PBMCs, mostly from graft donor cells, taken 360 days after TCRalphabeta/CD19-depleted stem cell transplant. These receptors originate from a male patient aged 10-17 years who had a stem cell transplant for acute lymphoblastic leukemia, so the T cells may come from the graft donor. Both conserved end residues are part of each CDR3. The D gene is left open where the match is weak. The listing skips clone size in some rows; elsewhere it reads once, few, many or a size class.

TRBJ2-7 TRBV5-1 TRBD2 few TGCGCCAGCAGCCCTACCCTAGCGGGAAACGAGCAGTACTTC CASSPTLAGNEQYF
TRBJ2-2 TRBV10-3 - - TGTGCCATCAGTGACCCGGACTTAACGGGCGGGGAGCTGTTTTTT CAISDPDLTGGELFF
TRBJ2-4 TRBV7-6 - few TGTGCCAGCAGCATAGGTGGGGGAAACATTCAGTACTTC CASSIGGGNIQYF
TRBJ2-7 TRBV5-1 - - TGCGCCAGCAGCTCGCTAACAGGGCCCCTCTCCTACGAGCAGTACTTC CASSSLTGPLSYEQYF
TRBJ2-2 TRBV7-2 - few TGTGCCAGCAGCACTCGGGATACCGGGGAGCTGTTTTTT CASSTRDTGELFF
TRBJ2-3 TRBV5-1 - - TGCGCCAGCAGCCCGATCCTTTCTAGCAAGGGGGACGATACGCAGTATTTT CASSPILSSKGDDTQYF
TRBJ2-5 TRBV29-1 TRBD2 many TGCAGCGTTGATGAGGGAGGGCCGGAGACCCAGTACTTC CSVDEGGPETQYF
TRBJ1-6 TRBV21-1 - many TGTGCCAGCAGCAAAGGAGGCAGAAGGTCCTATAATTCACCCCTCCACTTT CASSKGGRRSYNSPLHF
TRBJ1-5 TRBV28 TRBD1 few TGTGCCAGCAGTTTCCTCCTCGGGACAGGGGACAATCAGCCCCAGCATTTT CASSFLLGTGDNQPQHF
TRBJ2-7 TRBV5-1 TRBD2 many TGCGCCAGCAGCTTGACTAGCGGGGCGCCCTACGAGCAGTACTTC CASSLTSGAPYEQYF
TRBJ2-1 TRBV7-7 TRBD2 many TGTGCCAGCAGCACGGGACTAGCGGGAAGGGCGGATGAGCAGTTCTTC CASSTGLAGRADEQFF
TRBJ2-1 TRBV12-3/TRBV12-4 TRBD2 many TGTGCCAGCTTTAGCGGGAGTAACGATGAGCAGTTCTTC CASFSGSNDEQFF
TRBJ2-7 TRBV29-1 TRBD2 few TGCAGCGTTGTTCCCGGGACTAGCGGGACCTACGAGCAGTACTTC CSVVPGTSGTYEQYF
TRBJ2-6 TRBV7-9 - few TGTGCCAGCAGCTTTTTTTTGGGGGATGGGGCCAACGTCCTGACTTTC CASSFFLGDGANVLTF
TRBJ1-5 TRBV7-8 TRBD1 many TGTGCCAGCAGCTTAACCGGGACAGGGAGGAAAGTGGGCAATCAGCCCCAGCATTTT CASSLTGTGRKVGNQPQHF
TRBJ2-5 TRBV7-8 - few TGTGCCAGCAGCTTAGGCCCGGGAGTCCCATACTTC CASSLGPGVPYF
TRBJ2-3 TRBV3-1 - few TGTGCCAGCAGCCATGGCCGTCTCACAGATACGCAGTATTTT CASSHGRLTDTQYF
TRBJ2-7 TRBV14 TRBD1 - TGTGCCAGCAGCCAACAGACAGGGAGCTCCTACGAGCAGTACTTC CASSQQTGSSYEQYF
TRBJ1-2 TRBV3-1 - few TGTGCCAGCAGCCAAGATTGGGACGGCTACACCTTC CASSQDWDGYTF
TRBJ2-1 TRBV5-1 TRBD2 - TGCGCCAGCAGCCCGAGTCCAGCGGGAGCCTACAATGAGCAGTTCTTC CASSPSPAGAYNEQFF
TRBJ2-3 TRBV7-2 - - TGTGCCAGCAGCAAAGCCACAGATACGCAGTATTTT CASSKATDTQYF
TRBJ2-1 TRBV12-3/TRBV12-4 - - TGTGCCAGCAGTTTAAGCGGACTAATGTTCTTC CASSLSGLMFF
TRBJ2-7 TRBV25-1 TRBD2 - TGTGCCAGCAGTGAAGGACTAGCGGGAGCCTCCTACGAGCAGTACTTC CASSEGLAGASYEQYF
TRBJ2-3 TRBV19 TRBD2 - TGTGCCAGTAGTAGTCTAGCGGGAGGAAGGTTGAGGACAGATACGCAGTATTTT CASSSLAGGRLRTDTQYF
TRBJ2-1 TRBV15 - - TGTGCCATCAGCAGAGCGGGTAGCGGCAATGAGCAGTTCTTC CAISRAGSGNEQFF
TRBJ1-1 TRBV7-2 - - TGTGCCAGCAGCTTTGCCGGGGGCCATACGAACACTGAAGCTTTCTTT CASSFAGGHTNTEAFF
TRBJ1-5 TRBV7-9 TRBD1 - TGTGCCAGCAGCCCGGGGACAGCGACCTTTTTCTATCAGCCCCAGCATTTT CASSPGTATFFYQPQHF
TRBJ2-1 TRBV3-1 TRBD2 - TGTGCCAGCAGCCAGACACTAGCGGGGGATGAGCAGTTCTTC CASSQTLAGDEQFF
TRBJ2-1 TRBV27 TRBD1 - TGTGCCAGCAGTTTAATGGGACAGGGTCTCGGTGAGCAGTTCTTC CASSLMGQGLGEQFF
TRBJ2-1 TRBV20-1 TRBD2 few TGCAGTGCTCCTGCTAGCGGGATGTACAATGAGCAGTTCTTC CSAPASGMYNEQFF
TRBJ1-1 TRBV7-2 TRBD1 few TGTGCCAGCAGCTTACACAGGGGGACGAACACTGAAGCTTTCTTT CASSLHRGTNTEAFF
TRBJ2-2 TRBV11-3 TRBD1 - TGTGCCAGCAGACTCGGGACAGGAAGGAACACCGGGGAGCTGTTTTTT CASRLGTGRNTGELFF
TRBJ2-3 TRBV20-1 TRBD2 many TGCAGTGCCGGACTAGCGGGAAGCACAGATACGCAGTATTTT CSAGLAGSTDTQYF
TRBJ2-7 TRBV11-2 TRBD2 - TGTGCCAGCAGCTTAGTAGCCACGGGACTAGCGGTATACGAGCAGTACTTC CASSLVATGLAVYEQYF
TRBJ2-1 TRBV4-1 - - TGCGCCAGCAACCTCGAGGGTCGGGCAACCTACAATGAGCAGTTCTTC CASNLEGRATYNEQFF
TRBJ1-1 TRBV5-1 - - TGCGCCAGCAGCCTGCTGCTCAGTAGCGCTGAAGCTTTCTTT CASSLLLSSAEAFF
TRBJ2-7 TRBV6-2/TRBV6-3 TRBD2 - TGTGCCATCTCTCCGGGACTAGCGATCTCCTACGAGCAGTACTTC CAISPGLAISYEQYF
TRBJ1-1 TRBV5-5 - - TGTGCCAGCAGCTTTGCGACAGATATGAACACTGAAGCTTTCTTT CASSFATDMNTEAFF
TRBJ2-7 TRBV15 TRBD2 - TGTGCCACCAGCAGGGCGGGACTAGCGGACTACGAGCAGTACTTC CATSRAGLADYEQYF
TRBJ2-2 TRBV7-2 TRBD1 - TGTGCCAAGGGACAGGGGGGCCGGGAGCTGTTTTTT CAKGQGGRELFF
TRBJ2-5 TRBV5-1 TRBD2 - TGCGCCAGCAGCTTGGGATTAGCGCTAGCGGGAGAGTGGGAGACCCAGTACTTC CASSLGLALAGEWETQYF
TRBJ2-3 TRBV27 - few TGTGCCAGCAGACCGCAGGGTGCACAAGATACGCAGTATTTT CASRPQGAQDTQYF
TRBJ2-5 TRBV6-1 TRBD2 many TGTGCCAAAGGGACTAGCGGGAAAGAGACCCAGTACTTC CAKGTSGKETQYF
TRBJ1-4 TRBV5-1 - - TGCGCCAGCAGCTTGGCCCCTATTTCAACTAATGAAAAACTGTTTTTT CASSLAPISTNEKLFF
TRBJ2-3 TRBV3-1 TRBD2 many TGTGCCAGCAGCCAAGTACTAGCGGGGACCACAGATACGCAGTATTTT CASSQVLAGTTDTQYF
TRBJ2-1 TRBV4-1 - - TGCGCCAGCAGACAAGGTAGGGCTAGTGACAATGAGCAGTTCTTC CASRQGRASDNEQFF
TRBJ2-7 TRBV24-1 - - TGTGCCACCAGTGACACTTCTGGACAGTCGAGCTCCTACGAGCAGTACTTC CATSDTSGQSSSYEQYF
TRBJ2-7 TRBV18 TRBD2 - TGTGCCAGCTCACCACGGCTAGCGGAGGCCTACGAGCAGTACTTC CASSPRLAEAYEQYF
TRBJ1-4 TRBV20-1 - - TGCAGTATACGGCGGGGCTTCGATGAAAAACTTTTTTTT CSIRRGFDEKLFF